One sample yielded the 24 T cell receptor beta chains listed below, sequenced in a study of cytomegalovirus exposure and HLA in healthy donors listed by TCRdb under 2017. Libraries came from the immunoSEQ multiplex PCR assay. The multiplex PCR relied on a mix of 60 forward primers for TCR Vbeta segments and 13 reverse primers for TCR Jbeta segments. What TCRdb holds here is the immuneACCESS table cut down to in-frame rearrangements. Part of the clones is not present; checked against another copy, under half of the missing clones reflect an unresolved V gene, and the others are unexplained. The table for this sample lists 150,000 or so clones; roughly 80% of them were counted only once. The ten largest make up around 4.1% of the sample. Sequencing used PBMCs. The receptors were sampled from a woman in her thirties or forties in good health and CMV-seronegative.

Only a few counts were recorded for this clone. V gene TRBV19 combines with J gene TRBJ1-5, with unresolved D. V lost 5 bases to trimming and J lost 5 bases, with 10 bases between them. The CDR3 is made up of 13 amino acids. From germline, CDR1 is LNHDA and CDR2 SQIVND (reference sequence). This chain's CDR3 is CASSSLIDQPQHF. CDR3 nucleotides: TGTGCCAGTAGTTCCCTAATAGATCAGCCCCAGCATTTT.

The J gene is TRBJ2-1, the V gene TRBV4-1, with 7 bases that match TRBD2. Germline trimming cut 2 bases from V and 5 bases from J; bases unmatched to any gene: 9. This CDR3 spans 16 amino acids. Germline loops: CDR1 MGHRA, CDR2 YSYEKL. The CDR3 DNA follows: TGCGCCAGCAGCCAACAGGTCGGGACTACCGACAATGAGCAGTTCTTC. It translates to CASSQQVGTTDNEQFF.

The V gene is TRBV28, the J gene TRBJ2-5; a possible D gene is TRBD1 (7 bases). Between the trimmed V and J ends, which lost 5 bases and 1 base, there was a span of 14 bases. Germline V gene data show CDR1 as MDHEN and CDR2 as SYDVKM. The CDR3 has 15 amino acids. CDR3 loop: CASSPAGQPQETQYF. As DNA, the CDR3 is TGTGCCAGCAGTCCGGCGGGACAGCCCCAAGAGACCCAGTACTTC.

In its sample, this clone was seen once. The rearrangement links TRBV5-1 to TRBJ2-5; D might be TRBD1 (6 bases). The CDR3 sequence is 13 residues long. The V gene lost 6 bases and the J gene lost 4 bases, with 13 bases spanning the gap. CDR1 and CDR2 (germline): SGHRS, YFSETQ. Here the CDR3 reads CASTWTVGETQYF. CDR3 coding DNA: TGCGCCAGCACTTGGACAGTGGGAGAGACCCAGTACTTC.

The J gene is TRBJ1-1, the V gene TRBV7-6; 7 positions match TRBD1. The germline V gene encodes CDR1 SGHVS and CDR2 FNYEAQ. Trimming cost V 4 bases and J 1 base; bases outside gene matches: 9. This CDR3 is built from 16 residues. CDR3 protein: CASSSTPDRRNTEAFF. DNA of the CDR3: TGTGCCAGCAGCTCCACCCCGGACAGGCGGAACACTGAAGCTTTCTTT.

V usage is TRBV7-9 and J usage is TRBJ2-5, with D possibly TRBD1 on 6 matching bases. The germline V gene has CDR1 SEHNR and CDR2 FQNEAQ (reference sequence). V was cut by 4 bases and J by 7 bases, with 22 bases left in between. The CDR3 is made up of 16 amino acids. The DNA of the CDR3 is TGTGCCAGCAGCTCCCCTCTAACCGACAGGCCGGGGACCCAGTACTTC. Its translation: CASSSPLTDRPGTQYF.

The chain couples TRBV29-1 to TRBJ2-5; TRBD1 agrees at 8 bases. V dropped 7 bases and J dropped 3; count of bases not matched to a gene: 7. The CDR3 consists of 13 residues. Germline V lookup: CDR1 SQVTM, CDR2 ANQGSEA. The CDR3 spells CSADRGVEETQYF. In nucleotides, the CDR3 is TGCAGCGCCGACAGGGGAGTAGAAGAGACCCAGTACTTC.

The chain has TRBV4-1 and TRBJ2-2, with D possibly being TRBD1 (6 bases). This CDR3 has 15 residues. Germline CDR1 MGHRA, CDR2 YSYEKL. V was clipped by 1 base and J by 5 bases, with 11 bases between them. CDR3 residues: CASSQAQGQTGELFF. The CDR3 coding sequence is TGCGCCAGCAGCCAAGCCCAGGGGCAAACCGGGGAGCTGTTTTTT.

The chain employs TRBV6-5 and TRBJ2-7; perhaps TRBD2 as D (6 bases). This CDR3 is 14 amino acids long. Trimming left V 0 bases short and J 6 bases short, with 12 bases between. Germline values: CDR1 MNHEY, CDR2 SVGAGI. In DNA form, the CDR3 reads TGTGCCAGCAGTTACTCCAGGGACGGGGGCGAGCAGTACTTC. Translating gives CASSYSRDGGEQYF.

This clone was detected a few times. The CDR3 loop reads CASSVQGNYRGEKLFF. The CDR3 coding sequence is TGTGCCAGCAGTGTACAGGGAAATTATCGGGGAGAAAAACTGTTTTTT. The V call is TRBV2, the J call TRBJ1-4, with D tentatively TRBD1 (6 bases). The CDR3 has 16 amino acids. Germline CDR1 is SNHLY and CDR2 is FYNNEI. Trimming stripped 4 bases from V and 8 bases from J, with 20 bases between.

The genes are TRBV30 and TRBJ2-1; 9 positions match TRBD1. J was trimmed by 9 bases and V by 4 bases; bases with no gene match: 7. CDR1 and CDR2 (germline): GTSNPN, SVGIG (reference sequence). The CDR3 runs 13 residues. The CDR3 region has the DNA TGTGCCTGGACCCGGACAGGGGTTGGTGAGCAGTTCTTC. This translates into CAWTRTGVGEQFF.

The chain uses TRBV5-6 and TRBJ1-2; TRBD1 matches at 7 bases. Germline V gene sequence: CDR1 SGHDT, CDR2 YYEEEE. This CDR3 is built from 13 residues. Germline trimming cut 5 bases from V and 3 bases from J; bases unmatched to any gene: 4. CDR3 coding DNA: TGTGCCAGCAGTCCCGGACAGGACTATGGCTACACCTTC. Its translation is CASSPGQDYGYTF. Full variable domain (rest looked up from reference TRBV5-6 and TRBJ1-2): DAGVTQSPTHLIKTRGQQVTLRCSPKSGHDTVSWYQQALGQGPQFIFQYYEEEERQRGNFPDRFSGHQFPNYSSELNVNALLLGDSALYLCASSPGQDYGYTFGSGTRLTVV.

This clone came up a few times. The J gene is TRBJ2-7, the V gene TRBV2, with a possible D match to TRBD2 (6 bases). Germline V CDR1 and CDR2: SNHLY, FYNNEI. The CDR3 loop spans 12 amino acids. V lost 7 bases and J 4 bases, leaving 11 bases between the germline ends. CDR3 nucleotide sequence: TGTGCCAGCATGGGCCTAGCGTACGAGCAGTACTTC. Residues: CASMGLAYEQYF.

This clone was found once. The CDR3 spells CASSLRGAGGRLDEQYF. The CDR3, as DNA: TGTGCCAGCAGCCTACGCGGGGCGGGGGGGCGTCTCGACGAGCAGTACTTC. The V call is TRBV7-9, the J call TRBJ2-7; TRBD2 aligns across 9 bases. The CDR3 has 17 residues. The germline V gene has CDR1 SEHNR and CDR2 FQNEAQ (reference sequence). V trimming: 5 bases; J trimming: 5 bases; junction bases outside the gene matches: 16.

The chain recombines TRBV10-2 with TRBJ1-1, with D perhaps matching TRBD1 (5 bases). Germline V gene sequence: CDR1 WSHSY, CDR2 SAAADI. The CDR3 is 15 residues long. V shed 3 bases and J shed 11 bases, with 22 bases lying between them. The CDR3 DNA sequence: TGCGCCAGCAGTGATGTTCGTGGAGGAGGGAGACAGGCTTTCTTT. It yields the protein CASSDVRGGGRQAFF.

This chain links TRBV11-3 with TRBJ2-7, with TRBD1 matching over 7 bases. V was pared by 2 bases and J by 2 bases, with 0 bases of the junction left unmatched. In germline, CDR1 is SGHNT, CDR2 YENEEA. The CDR3 spans 13 residues. CDR3: CASSLQGAYEQYF. The DNA of the CDR3 is TGTGCCAGCAGCTTACAGGGGGCCTACGAGCAGTACTTC.

The chain has TRBV5-1 and TRBJ1-2; TRBD1 matches 8 bases. CDR1 SGHRS and CDR2 YFSETQ come from the germline V gene. Unmatched junction bases numbered 2, after V lost 5 bases and J lost 2 bases. The CDR3 spans 13 residues. DNA of the CDR3: TGCGCCAGCAGTGGGACAGGCAACTATGGCTACACCTTC. This encodes CASSGTGNYGYTF.

This clone has a single count. The chain employs TRBV10-1 and TRBJ2-7; the match to TRBD2 covers 11 bases. The V and J ends lost 5 bases and 6 bases, in that order; junction bases with no gene match: 3. Germline V lookup: CDR1 WNHNN, CDR2 SYGVQD (reference sequence). This CDR3 has 13 residues. This CDR3 reads CASSPGLAAEQYF. The CDR3 coding sequence is TGCGCCAGCAGTCCGGGACTAGCGGCCGAGCAGTACTTC.

The chain recombines TRBV4-1 with TRBJ2-7; D is undetermined. The ends were cut back, 1 base at V and 2 bases at J, with 9 bases in the middle. Germline lookup yields CDR1 MGHRA and CDR2 YSYEKL. This CDR3 spans 14 amino acids. The CDR3 reads CASSQGLVTYEQYF. The DNA for the CDR3 is TGCGCCAGCAGCCAAGGACTCGTTACCTACGAGCAGTACTTC.

The chain is built from TRBV5-4 and TRBJ2-7, with 14 nucleotides matching TRBD2. CDR1 SGHNT and CDR2 YYREEE come from the germline V gene (reference sequence). V shed 3 bases and J 4 bases; nucleotides not matched to a gene: 3. The CDR3 has 15 residues. CDR3 loop: CASSSGLAGEYEQYF. CDR3 DNA sequence: TGTGCCAGCAGCTCGGGACTAGCGGGAGAATACGAGCAGTACTTC.

The rearrangement joins TRBV11-3 to TRBJ1-4; 10 nucleotides match TRBD1. The CDR3 sequence is 15 residues long. Trimming took 5 bases from V and 5 from J; bases not matched to a gene: 5. Germline CDR1 is SGHNT and CDR2 is YENEEA. CDR3 in amino acids: CASSAPDRGNEKLFF. CDR3 coding DNA: TGTGCCAGCAGCGCCCCGGACAGGGGGAATGAAAAACTGTTTTTT.

The chain links TRBV5-1 to TRBJ2-7; the D gene is possibly TRBD2 (6 bases). Trimming left V 4 bases short and J 1 base short, with 21 bases between. The CDR3 sequence is 17 residues long. In germline, CDR1 is SGHRS, CDR2 YFSETQ. The CDR3 region is CASSSTSRESGSYEQYF. In DNA, the CDR3 is TGCGCCAGCAGCAGTACAAGTCGGGAGAGTGGGTCCTACGAGCAGTACTTC.

V and J are TRBV2 and TRBJ2-7, with D maybe TRBD1 (6 bases). Germline assignment: CDR1 SNHLY and CDR2 FYNNEI. CDR3 length: 13 amino acids. V lost 3 bases to trimming and J lost 4 bases, with 10 bases between them. This CDR3 reads CASSEAQGYEQYF. CDR3 nucleotide sequence: TGTGCCAGCAGTGAGGCACAGGGTTACGAGCAGTACTTC.

V is TRBV30 and J is TRBJ2-5; D unresolved. The CDR3 extends over 11 amino acids. V was pared by 4 bases and J by 8 bases, with 11 bases between. CDR1 is GTSNPN, CDR2 SVGIG, per germline (reference sequence). The CDR3 protein is CAWTHGETQYF. As DNA, the CDR3 is TGTGCCTGGACCCACGGAGAAACCCAGTACTTC. Full variable domain (rest looked up from reference TRBV30 and TRBJ2-5): SQTIHQWPATLVQPVGSPLSLECTVEGTSNPNLYWYRQAAGRGLQLLFYSVGIGQISSEVPQNLSASRPQDRQFILSSKKLLLSDSGFYLCAWTHGETQYFGPGTRLLVL.